This T cell receptor (beta chain) comes out of a study of cytomegalovirus exposure and HLA in healthy donors. Study findings and constraints: Most of the CMV-associated TCR beta chains (in a later analysis) appeared to be HLA-restricted. In a later analysis, HLA-associated beta chains showed higher expansion and lower generation probabilities than comparable chains.

The CDR3 has 15 residues. Germline CDR1 reads MNHEY; CDR2 reads SVGAGI. V was pared by 2 bases and J by 2 bases, with 4 bases of the junction left unmatched. A remark on this clone: Its target is not known.

The PCR was carried out with 60 Vbeta primers and 13 Jbeta primers. The method was immunoSEQ multiplex PCR; TCRdb's version includes in-frame clones alone and lacks a portion of them. Found here are about 130,000 clones, about 80% of them singletons; the top ten hold about 1.8%. The sequenced sample consisted of PBMCs. The receptor was derived from a woman aged 50 to 65 in good health and CMV-seronegative. The chain has TRBV6-5 and TRBJ2-7; TRBD2 matches 9 bases. The chain's CDR3 is CASSYRASGAYEQYF. CDR3 nucleotide sequence: TGTGCCAGCAGTTACCGGGCTAGCGGGGCCTACGAGCAGTACTTC.